The rows below give T cell receptor beta chains drawn from one sample of a study of regulatory T cells in long-lasting Graves disease. TCRdb passed the multiplex PCR reads through MiXCR, listing each CDR3 protein once. The table lists fewer than 400,000 distinct CDR3 sequences, under 25% of them singletons. This sample comprised peripheral blood mononuclear cells (PBMCs), obtained when the disease was refractory, from a patient treated with antithyroid drugs. The source is a female donor with Graves disease. Both conserved end residues are part of each CDR3. The order of the fields is J gene, V gene, D gene, clone size, CDR3 protein, CDR3 DNA. The D gene is left open where the match is weak. Where a row states a size, it is once, few, many or the class of an expanded clone; other rows omit it.

TRBJ2-7,TRBV20-1,TRBD1,many,CSARALGTGDYEQYF,TGCAGTGCTAGAGCTCTTGGGACAGGGGATTACGAGCAGTACTTC
TRBJ2-4,TRBV20-1,.,few,CSLEGGAKNIQYF,TGCAGCCTGGAGGGGGGGGCCAAAAACATTCAGTACTTC
TRBJ2-5,TRBV30,.,many,CAWSVRETQYF,TGTGCCTGGAGTGTACGAGAGACCCAGTACTTC
TRBJ1-2,TRBV7-9,.,many,CASSLEEGPSYGYTF,TGTGCCAGCAGCTTAGAGGAGGGACCTTCCTATGGCTACACCTTC
TRBJ1-1,TRBV20-1,.,many,CSADGWEGTEAFF,TGCAGTGCCGACGGCTGGGAGGGCACTGAAGCTTTCTTT
TRBJ2-7,TRBV20-1,.,.,CSASDLSYEQYF,TGCAGTGCTAGCGACCTTTCCTACGAGCAGTACTTC
TRBJ2-2,TRBV19,.,.,CASRKEGRGELFF,TGTGCCAGTAGGAAGGAGGGGAGAGGGGAGCTGTTTTTT
TRBJ1-1,TRBV28,.,many,CASSFPGPTEAFF,TGTGCCAGCAGTTTTCCAGGGCCCACTGAAGCTTTCTTT
TRBJ2-7,TRBV11-2,.,.,CASTQGAREQYF,TGTGCCAGCACCCAGGGAGCAAGGGAGCAGTACTTC
TRBJ2-5,TRBV7-3,.,many,CASSLFIQETQYF,TGTGCCAGCAGCTTATTTATACAAGAGACCCAGTACTTC
TRBJ2-7,TRBV25-1,.,.,CASSEYIVEDEQYF,TGTGCCAGCAGTGAATATATTGTTGAGGACGAGCAGTACTTC
TRBJ2-3,TRBV6-1,.,.,CASSQTVTSTDTQYF,TGTGCCAGCAGCCAAACGGTAACCAGCACAGATACGCAGTATTTT
TRBJ1-6,TRBV28,TRBD1,few,CASSSQGVYYNSPLHF,TGTGCCAGCAGTTCACAGGGGGTCTACTATAATTCACCCCTCCACTTT
TRBJ2-5,TRBV6-2/TRBV6-3,.,few,CASSYTAFGTQYF,TGTGCCAGCAGTTATACGGCCTTCGGGACCCAGTACTTC
TRBJ2-7,TRBV4-3,TRBD2,.,CASSQGAGVGYEQYF,TGCGCCAGCAGCCAAGGGGCGGGAGTCGGTTACGAGCAGTACTTC
TRBJ2-7,TRBV2,.,once,CASSEAPGGLYERYF,TGTGCCAGCAGTGAAGCGCCAGGGGGACTCTACGAGCGGTACTTC
TRBJ2-3,TRBV7-2,TRBD2,.,CASSLVPSGSKPDTQYF,TGTGCCAGCAGCTTAGTGCCTAGCGGGAGTAAACCAGATACGCAGTATTTT
TRBJ2-5,TRBV12-3/TRBV12-4,TRBD2,many,CASSLLAGALETQYF,TGTGCCAGCAGTTTACTTGCGGGAGCTCTAGAGACCCAGTACTTC
TRBJ2-5,TRBV20-1,.,many,CSARDGQGGRETQYF,TGCAGTGCTAGAGACGGTCAAGGGGGGCGGGAGACCCAGTACTTC
TRBJ2-2,TRBV29-1,.,.,CSVRGINTGELFF,TGCAGCGTCCGCGGGATCAACACCGGGGAGCTGTTTTTT
TRBJ1-5,TRBV7-2,.,few,CASSLTVGGDQPQHF,TGTGCCAGCAGCTTAACCGTAGGTGGGGATCAGCCCCAGCATTTT
TRBJ2-2,TRBV28,TRBD2,few,CASSFGSGSFTGELFF,TGTGCCAGCAGTTTTGGGAGCGGGAGTTTCACCGGGGAGCTGTTTTTT
TRBJ2-2,TRBV12-3/TRBV12-4,TRBD1,few,CASSPPGQGVTGELFF,TGTGCCAGCAGTCCCCCCGGGCAGGGGGTCACCGGGGAGCTGTTTTTT
TRBJ2-5,TRBV6-5,.,many,CASSYSRSSETQYF,TGTGCCAGCAGTTACTCGAGGTCTTCAGAGACCCAGTACTTC
TRBJ2-7,TRBV7-2,.,.,CASSPVRYEQYF,TGTGCCAGCAGCCCAGTGCGCTACGAGCAGTACTTC
TRBJ1-1,TRBV27,.,.,CASSFNTGSEAFF,TGTGCCAGCAGTTTCAACACAGGGTCTGAAGCTTTCTTT
TRBJ2-7,TRBV27,.,.,CASSFRSSYEQYF,TGTGCCAGCAGTTTTAGGAGTTCCTACGAGCAGTACTTC
TRBJ1-2,TRBV20-1,.,few,CSARRPDYGYTF,TGCAGTGCTAGGAGACCAGATTATGGCTACACCTTC
TRBJ1-2,TRBV19,.,once,CASSIGPTPSYGYTF,TGTGCCAGTAGTATAGGTCCAACACCCTCCTATGGCTACACCTTC
TRBJ1-4,TRBV4-2,.,few,CASKTEPLSGEKLFF,TGTGCCAGCAAAACAGAACCCCTCTCCGGTGAAAAACTGTTTTTT
TRBJ1-2,TRBV19,TRBD1,few,CASRLPETGATYGYTF,TGTGCCAGTAGATTACCAGAGACAGGGGCGACCTATGGCTACACCTTC
TRBJ2-7,TRBV7-8,.,.,CASSLSSGGVQYF,TGTGCCAGCAGCTTATCATCCGGAGGGGTGCAGTACTTC
TRBJ2-3,TRBV10-3,TRBD2,few,CAITTSPTDTQYF,TGTGCCATCACGACTAGCCCAACAGATACGCAGTATTTT
TRBJ2-5,TRBV5-4,.,.,CAGSWMGGETQYF,TGTGCCGGCAGCTGGATGGGGGGAGAGACCCAGTACTTC
TRBJ2-4,TRBV20-1,.,.,CSAPDSLKNIQYF,TGCAGTGCTCCGGACTCCCTGAAAAACATTCAGTACTTC
TRBJ1-5,TRBV19,TRBD1,once,CASSINALGQRSQPQHF,TGTGCCAGTAGTATAAACGCCTTGGGACAGAGGAGCCAGCCCCAGCATTTT
TRBJ1-5,TRBV28,.,many,CASSLFRGPDGQPQHF,TGTGCCAGCAGTTTATTTCGGGGGCCCGACGGTCAGCCCCAGCATTTT
TRBJ2-5,TRBV4-3,.,few,CASSRSIRWDTQYF,TGCGCCAGCAGCCGGTCGATCCGGTGGGATACCCAGTACTTC
TRBJ1-4,TRBV19,TRBD1,.,CASSSTGAAGEKLFF,TGTGCCAGTAGTAGCACAGGGGCGGCGGGTGAAAAACTGTTTTTT
TRBJ1-4,TRBV20-1,.,.,CSASFREKLFF,TGCAGTGCTAGCTTCCGCGAAAAACTGTTTTTT
TRBJ2-5,TRBV7-9,.,.,CASSTQHGGAETQYF,TGTGCCAGCAGCACCCAGCACGGTGGTGCGGAGACCCAGTACTTC
TRBJ2-1,TRBV20-1,TRBD2,few,CSARGRAYNEQFF,TGCAGTGCTCGGGGGAGGGCCTACAATGAGCAGTTCTTC
TRBJ2-3,TRBV12-3/TRBV12-4,TRBD2,.,CASSVAGVVTDTQYF,TGTGCCAGCAGTGTAGCGGGAGTCGTTACAGATACGCAGTATTTT
TRBJ2-7,TRBV4-3,.,few,CASSFVGSDTESYEQYF,TGCGCCAGCAGCTTCGTAGGATCGGACACGGAATCCTACGAGCAGTACTTC
TRBJ2-2,TRBV29-1,.,.,CSVAVRSGGELFF,TGCAGCGTTGCGGTCCGCAGTGGCGGGGAGCTGTTTTTT
TRBJ1-5,TRBV14,.,few,CASSLGADQPQHF,TGTGCCAGCAGCCTGGGGGCGGATCAGCCCCAGCATTTT
TRBJ2-5,TRBV2,TRBD2,.,CASSAGLAGGRGETQYF,TGTGCCAGCAGCGCTGGACTAGCGGGGGGCCGAGGGGAGACCCAGTACTTC
TRBJ2-7,TRBV20-1,TRBD2,few,CSAQGTSGNSYEQYF,TGCAGTGCTCAAGGGACTAGCGGGAACTCCTACGAGCAGTACTTC
TRBJ2-7,TRBV29-1,.,many,CSVGGSDEQYF,TGCAGCGTTGGAGGGAGCGACGAGCAGTACTTC
TRBJ1-2,TRBV18,.,many,CASSPLAESNYGYTF,TGTGCCAGCTCACCACTGGCGGAGTCTAACTATGGCTACACCTTC
TRBJ1-6,TRBV7-9,.,once,CASSLEDANSPLHF,TGTGCCAGCAGCTTAGAGGACGCGAATTCACCCCTCCACTTT
TRBJ2-1,TRBV12-3/TRBV12-4,.,many,CASSLPNNNEQFF,TGTGCCAGCAGTCTACCCAACAACAATGAGCAGTTCTTC
TRBJ2-2,TRBV12-3/TRBV12-4,TRBD1,.,CASRPGTGLSGELFF,TGTGCCAGCAGGCCCGGGACAGGGCTCAGCGGGGAGCTGTTTTTT
TRBJ1-1,TRBV6-2/TRBV6-3,.,many,CASRDGPEAFF,TGTGCCAGCAGGGACGGTCCTGAAGCTTTCTTT
TRBJ2-5,TRBV6-1,.,many,CASSNLAGQPQETQYF,TGTGCCAGCAGTAACCTGGCGGGACAGCCTCAAGAGACCCAGTACTTC
TRBJ1-5,TRBV20-1,.,many,CSARRTDIGPQHF,TGCAGTGCTCGAAGGACAGACATCGGGCCCCAGCATTTT
TRBJ1-1,TRBV30,.,few,CAWGEDTEAFF,TGTGCCTGGGGGGAGGACACTGAAGCTTTCTTT
TRBJ2-1,TRBV5-1,TRBD2,.,CASSRGLAGGSYNEQFF,TGCGCCAGCAGCCGGGGACTAGCGGGAGGTTCCTACAATGAGCAGTTCTTC
TRBJ2-7,TRBV30,.,many,CAWSDPQGNHEQYF,TGTGCCTGGAGTGACCCCCAGGGTAACCACGAGCAGTACTTC